What follows describes a single T cell receptor beta chain. The participants were between about 18 and 95 years old and came from under 25 US areas. The CDR3 extends over 15 amino acids. J lost 2 bases, V lost 4 bases, and 5 bases had no gene match. The V gene's germline CDR1 is MNHEY and CDR2 SMNVEV (reference sequence). Produced via immunoSEQ multiplex PCR; TCRdb's table is partial and in-frame only. The repertoire holds some 220,000 clones, with 85% to 90% as singletons. This specimen belongs to a study of blood T cell repertoires in COVID-19. The receptor comes from a woman between 18 and 29 years old in a cohort exposed to, infected with or recovered from COVID-19 (not recorded which). Input material: PBMCs or T cells enriched from blood (not recorded which). The V gene is TRBV27, the J gene TRBJ2-1, with 7 bases aligning to TRBD1. CDR3 amino acids: CASSWDRYPYNEQFF. The CDR3 DNA reads TGTGCCAGCAGTTGGGACAGATATCCCTACAATGAGCAGTTCTTC.